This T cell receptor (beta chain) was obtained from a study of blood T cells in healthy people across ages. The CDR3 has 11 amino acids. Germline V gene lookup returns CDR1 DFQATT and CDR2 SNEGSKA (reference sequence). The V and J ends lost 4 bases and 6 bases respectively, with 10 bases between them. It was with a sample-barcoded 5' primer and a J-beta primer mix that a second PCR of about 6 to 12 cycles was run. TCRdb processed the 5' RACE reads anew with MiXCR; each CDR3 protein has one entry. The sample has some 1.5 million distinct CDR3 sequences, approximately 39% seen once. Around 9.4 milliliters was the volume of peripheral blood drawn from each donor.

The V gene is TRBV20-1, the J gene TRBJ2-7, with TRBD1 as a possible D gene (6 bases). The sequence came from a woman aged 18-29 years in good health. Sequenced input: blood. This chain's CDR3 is CSATGVSEQYF. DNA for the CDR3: TGCAGTGCTACAGGGGTCAGCGAGCAGTACTTC.